Each of the 8 T cell receptor beta chains below was sequenced from the same sample in a study of T cell responses to AZD1222 COVID-19 vaccine. Repertoires were generated with immunoSEQ multiplex PCR, while TCRdb's copy carries only in-frame clones and drops some. The sample contains about 140,000 clones, 92% of which appear only once. This material consisted of peripheral blood, taken on day 0 of AZD1222 vaccination. The source is an adult in good health.

The chain couples TRBV7-2 to TRBJ1-3, with 8 bases lining up with TRBD1. The CDR3 runs to 14 residues. V shed 3 bases and J 2 bases; nucleotides not matched to a gene: 0. The V gene's germline CDR1 is SGHTA and CDR2 FQGNSA. The CDR3 DNA follows: TGTGCCAGCAGCTTGGGACAGGCTGGAAACACCATATATTTT. Protein sequence: CASSLGQAGNTIYF.

The chain has TRBV7-9 and TRBJ1-2, with 9 bases lining up with TRBD1. This CDR3 spans 17 amino acids. Germline V gene sequence: CDR1 SEHNR, CDR2 FQNEAQ (reference sequence). V trimming: 4 bases; J trimming: 4 bases; junction bases outside the gene matches: 13. The DNA of the CDR3 is TGTGCCAGCAGCTCCGTTGATCACAGGGGGCTGGGCTATGGCTACACCTTC. Protein: CASSSVDHRGLGYGYTF.

The DNA of the CDR3 is TGTGCCAGCAGCTTGGGACAGGGGTCTGATACGCAGTATTTT. Protein product: CASSLGQGSDTQYF. The V and J genes are TRBV11-3 and TRBJ2-3; 10 bases fit TRBD1. The V gene's germline CDR1 is SGHNT and CDR2 YENEEA. The CDR3 loop spans 14 amino acids. J was trimmed by 6 bases and V by 3 bases; bases with no gene match: 3.

Only one count was recorded for this clone. V and J are TRBV19 and TRBJ2-2; 9 nucleotides align to TRBD1. The V gene end was trimmed by 5 bases and the J gene end by 6 bases; junction bases not matched to a gene: 10. Germline CDR1 reads LNHDA; CDR2 reads SQIVND (reference sequence). CDR3 length equals 16 residues. The CDR3 loop reads CASSPWRTGVSGELFF. The CDR3 nucleotides are TGTGCCAGTAGTCCCTGGCGGACAGGGGTATCCGGGGAGCTGTTTTTT.

The gene calls are TRBV18 and TRBJ2-3; possibly TRBD1 or TRBD2 for D (5 bases each). The CDR3 consists of 16 residues. Trimming removed 3 bases at V and 1 base at J, with 14 bases between. In germline, CDR1 is KGHSH, CDR2 LQKENI. The CDR3 bases are TGTGCCAGCTCACCCCGGGGCACGCTGGGCACAGATACGCAGTATTTT. Translating gives CASSPRGTLGTDTQYF.

The chain recombines TRBV7-9 with TRBJ2-1, with a possible D match to TRBD1 (5 bases). V was clipped by 3 bases and J by 2 bases, with 8 bases between them. From germline, CDR1 is SEHNR and CDR2 FQNEAQ (reference sequence). The CDR3 length is 14 residues. The CDR3 DNA follows: TGTGCCAGCAGCTTGGACAACGCCTACAATGAGCAGTTCTTC. It specifies CASSLDNAYNEQFF.

This chain links TRBV5-6 with TRBJ1-2, with D perhaps TRBD1 (5 bases). Germline V CDR1 and CDR2: SGHDT, YYEEEE. The length of the CDR3 is 14 residues. Trimming took off 3 bases at V and 0 bases at J, with 9 bases between the two ends. The CDR3 loop reads CASSSGRANYGYTF. In DNA, the CDR3 is TGTGCCAGCAGCTCGGGACGGGCTAACTATGGCTACACCTTC.

The chain carries TRBV7-9 and TRBJ1-5, with D hard to call. The germline gives CDR1 SEHNR, CDR2 FQNEAQ (reference sequence). This CDR3 is 15 amino acids long. V was shortened by 3 bases and J by 0 bases, with 9 bases between the two germline ends. The CDR3 DNA reads as TGTGCCAGCAGCTTGGAGAGGAGTAGCAATCAGCCCCAGCATTTT. Its translation is CASSLERSSNQPQHF.